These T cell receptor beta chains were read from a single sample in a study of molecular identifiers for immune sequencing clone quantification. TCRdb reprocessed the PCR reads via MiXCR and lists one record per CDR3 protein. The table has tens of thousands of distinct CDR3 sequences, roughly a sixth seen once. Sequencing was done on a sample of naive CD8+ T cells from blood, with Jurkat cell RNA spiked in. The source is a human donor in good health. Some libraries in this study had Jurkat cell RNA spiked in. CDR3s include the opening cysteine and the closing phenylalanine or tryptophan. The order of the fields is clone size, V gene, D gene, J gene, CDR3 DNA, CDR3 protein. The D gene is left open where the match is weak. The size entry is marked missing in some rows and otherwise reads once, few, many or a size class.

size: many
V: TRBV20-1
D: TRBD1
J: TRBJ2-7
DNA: TGCAGTGCTCCCACCCAGGGGGCCTACGAGCAGTACTTC
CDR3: CSAPTQGAYEQYF

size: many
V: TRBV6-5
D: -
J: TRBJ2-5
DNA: TGTGCCAGCAGTTACTCGATGTTTGACGAACGGTACTTC
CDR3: CASSYSMFDERYF

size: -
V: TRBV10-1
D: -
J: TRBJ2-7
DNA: TGCGCCAGCAGTGTTAGTCCAAACTACGAGCAGTACTTC
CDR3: CASSVSPNYEQYF

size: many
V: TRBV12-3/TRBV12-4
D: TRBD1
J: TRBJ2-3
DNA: TGTGCCAGCAGTCCCGACAGGGCCACAGATACGCAGTATTTT
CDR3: CASSPDRATDTQYF

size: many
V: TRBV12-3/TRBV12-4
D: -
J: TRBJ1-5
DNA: TGTGCCAGCAGTTTAGCGCCCGGGACTAATCAGCCCCAGCATTTT
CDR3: CASSLAPGTNQPQHF

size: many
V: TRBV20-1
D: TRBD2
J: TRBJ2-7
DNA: TGCAGTGCTGAGGAGGGCGGGAGACCCTCCTACGAGCAGTACTTC
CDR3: CSAEEGGRPSYEQYF

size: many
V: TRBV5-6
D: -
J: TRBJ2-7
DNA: TGTGCCAGCAGCTTGGGTCTCTACGAGCAGTACTTC
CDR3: CASSLGLYEQYF

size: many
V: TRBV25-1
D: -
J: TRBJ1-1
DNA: TGTGCCAGCAGTGATGAGATAGGCATGAACACTGAAGCTTTCTTT
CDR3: CASSDEIGMNTEAFF

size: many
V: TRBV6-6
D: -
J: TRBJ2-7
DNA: TGTGCCAGCAGTTACGTCGGGAGTTGGGACGAGCAGTACTTC
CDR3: CASSYVGSWDEQYF

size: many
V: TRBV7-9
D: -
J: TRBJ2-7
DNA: TGTGCCAGCAGCTCCGGGACGCCCCATTTGAGCTTC
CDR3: CASSSGTPHLSF

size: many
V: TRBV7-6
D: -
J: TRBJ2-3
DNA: TGTGCCAGCAGCCAGCAACTAAGGGGTACAGATACGCAGTATTTT
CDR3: CASSQQLRGTDTQYF

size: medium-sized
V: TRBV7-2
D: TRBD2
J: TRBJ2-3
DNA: TGTGCCAGCAGCCTGGGACTAGCGGGGGTCACAGATACGCAGTATTTT
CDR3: CASSLGLAGVTDTQYF

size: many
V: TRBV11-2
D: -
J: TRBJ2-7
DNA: TGTGCCAGCAGCTTCTCGGCAGACCCTCGCTTC
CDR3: CASSFSADPRF

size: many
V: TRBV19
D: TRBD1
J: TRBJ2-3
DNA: TGTGCCAGTAGTTACGGGACAGGGACAGATACGCAGTATTTT
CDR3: CASSYGTGTDTQYF

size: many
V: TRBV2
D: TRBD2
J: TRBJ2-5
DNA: TGTGCCAGCAGTGAAGGTCCTAGCGGCCAAGAGACCCAGTACTTC
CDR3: CASSEGPSGQETQYF

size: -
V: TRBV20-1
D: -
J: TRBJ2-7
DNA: TGCAGTGCTAGGGACTACCAAGAAGTTGGGTACGAGCAGTACTTC
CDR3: CSARDYQEVGYEQYF

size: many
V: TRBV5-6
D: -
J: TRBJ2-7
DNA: TGTGCCAGCAGCTTGCTACCGCGGAGCTCCTACGAGCAGTACTTC
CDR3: CASSLLPRSSYEQYF

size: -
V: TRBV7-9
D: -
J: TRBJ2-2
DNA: TGTGCCAGCAGCCCACGGACTGGGAACACCGGGGAGCTGTTTTTT
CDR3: CASSPRTGNTGELFF

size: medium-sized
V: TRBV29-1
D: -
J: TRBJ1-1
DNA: TGCAGCGTTGATAGCCAGGGTCCGTACGAGAGGACTGAAGCTTTCTTT
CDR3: CSVDSQGPYERTEAFF

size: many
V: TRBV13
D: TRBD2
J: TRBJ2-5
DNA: TGTGCCAGCAGCTTGCTAGCGGGCCAAGAGACCCAGTACTTC
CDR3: CASSLLAGQETQYF

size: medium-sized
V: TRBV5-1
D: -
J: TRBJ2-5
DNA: TGCGCCAGCAGCCTGCAACCGACAGGGACTCTCCAAGAGACCCAGTACTTC
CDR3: CASSLQPTGTLQETQYF

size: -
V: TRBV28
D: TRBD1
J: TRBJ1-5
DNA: TGTGCCAGCAGTTTGACAGGGGGCGTCGGGAACAATCAGCCCCAGCATTTT
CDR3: CASSLTGGVGNNQPQHF

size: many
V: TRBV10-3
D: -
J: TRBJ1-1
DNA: TGTGCCATCAGTGTAGGTGCAGGAAACACTGAAGCTTTCTTT
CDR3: CAISVGAGNTEAFF

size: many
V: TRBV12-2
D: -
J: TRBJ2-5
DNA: TGTGCAAGTCGCTTAGTATCCGGGAGTGGGGAGACCCAGTACTTC
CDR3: CASRLVSGSGETQYF

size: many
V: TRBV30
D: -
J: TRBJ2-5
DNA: TGTGCCTGGAGTGGGGGGTACCAAGAGACCCAGTACTTC
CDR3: CAWSGGYQETQYF

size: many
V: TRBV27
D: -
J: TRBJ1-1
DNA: TGTGCCAGCACCCCGCTGGTGGGGGCTGAAGCTTTCTTT
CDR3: CASTPLVGAEAFF

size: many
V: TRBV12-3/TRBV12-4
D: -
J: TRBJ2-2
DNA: TGTGCCAGCAGTTTAGGGCACGGGGAGCTGTTTTTT
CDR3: CASSLGHGELFF

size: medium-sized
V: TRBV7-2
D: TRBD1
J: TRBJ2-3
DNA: TGTGCCAGCAGCCCCCTAGAGGGGGCGGCGCAGTATTTT
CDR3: CASSPLEGAAQYF

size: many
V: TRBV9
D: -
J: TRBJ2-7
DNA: TGTGCCAGCAGCGCCCCCCCGTCGTCCGAGCAGTACTTC
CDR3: CASSAPPSSEQYF

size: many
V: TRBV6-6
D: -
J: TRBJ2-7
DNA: TGTGCCAGCAGATCTCCATGGTACGAGCAGTACTTC
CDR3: CASRSPWYEQYF

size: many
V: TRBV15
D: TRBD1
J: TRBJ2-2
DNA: TGTGCCACCAGCAGAGATATCGGGACAGGGTCGTCCGGGGAGCTGTTTTTT
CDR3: CATSRDIGTGSSGELFF

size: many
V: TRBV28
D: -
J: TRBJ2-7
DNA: TGTGCCAGCAGTCCTCGTATGGCGTTCTCCTACGAGCAGTACTTC
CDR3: CASSPRMAFSYEQYF

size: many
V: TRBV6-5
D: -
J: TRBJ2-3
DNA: TGTGCCAGCAGTTACGGGCAGACAGATACGCAGTATTTT
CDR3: CASSYGQTDTQYF

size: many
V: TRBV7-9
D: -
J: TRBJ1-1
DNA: TGTGCCAGCAGCTTAGCGCGCGGTTTGAACACTGAAGCTTTCTTT
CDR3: CASSLARGLNTEAFF